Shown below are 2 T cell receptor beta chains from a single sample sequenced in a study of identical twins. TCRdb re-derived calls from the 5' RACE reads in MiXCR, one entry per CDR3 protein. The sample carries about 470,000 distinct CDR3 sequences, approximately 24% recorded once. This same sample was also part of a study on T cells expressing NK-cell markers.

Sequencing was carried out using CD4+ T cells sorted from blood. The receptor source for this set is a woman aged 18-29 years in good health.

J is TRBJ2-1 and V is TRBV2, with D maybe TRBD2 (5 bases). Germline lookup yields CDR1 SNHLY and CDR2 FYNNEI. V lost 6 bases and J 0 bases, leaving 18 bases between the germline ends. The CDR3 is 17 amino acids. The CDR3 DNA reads TGTGCCAGCAGACACCGGGATACCCTGAGCTCCTACAATGAGCAGTTCTTC. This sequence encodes CASRHRDTLSSYNEQFF.

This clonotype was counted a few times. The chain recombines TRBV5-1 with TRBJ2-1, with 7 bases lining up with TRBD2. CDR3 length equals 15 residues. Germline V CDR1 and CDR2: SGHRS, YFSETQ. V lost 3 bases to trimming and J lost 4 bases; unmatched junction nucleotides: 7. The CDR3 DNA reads TGCGCCAGCAGCTCAACGGGGGGATTATACAATGAGCAGTTCTTC. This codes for CASSSTGGLYNEQFF.